The clone carrying this T cell receptor (beta chain) has just a few counts. Profiling relied on immunoSEQ multiplex PCR, and the TCRdb table lists in-frame clones only, not all of them. The sample holds about 140,000 clones, approximately 80% seen once. The CDR3 is 15 residues long. The V end was cut by 5 bases, the J end by 0 bases, with 13 bases between. Germline CDR1 is SGHNT and CDR2 is YENEEA. This record belongs to a study of blood T cell repertoires in COVID-19. The source is a man aged 60 to 75 with active or convalescent COVID-19. The chain couples TRBV11-3 to TRBJ1-1; D is perhaps TRBD1 (5 bases). The material sequenced was peripheral blood. CDR3 protein: CASSPRQYLNTEAFF. CDR3 nucleotides: TGTGCCAGCAGCCCAAGACAGTACTTGAACACTGAAGCTTTCTTT.